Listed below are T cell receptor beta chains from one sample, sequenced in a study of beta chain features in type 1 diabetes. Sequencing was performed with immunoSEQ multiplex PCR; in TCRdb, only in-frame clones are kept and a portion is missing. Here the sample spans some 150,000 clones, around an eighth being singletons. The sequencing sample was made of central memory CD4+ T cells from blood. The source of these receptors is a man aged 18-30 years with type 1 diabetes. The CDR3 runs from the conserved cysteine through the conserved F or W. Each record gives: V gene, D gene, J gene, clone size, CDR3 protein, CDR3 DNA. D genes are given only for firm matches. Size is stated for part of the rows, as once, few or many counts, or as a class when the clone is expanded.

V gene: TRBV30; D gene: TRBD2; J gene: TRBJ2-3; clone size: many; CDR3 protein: CASTSRGGSTDTQYF; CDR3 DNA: TGTGCCTCGACTTCTCGCGGGGGAAGCACAGATACGCAGTATTTT
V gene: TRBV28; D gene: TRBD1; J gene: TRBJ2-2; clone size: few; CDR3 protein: CASRYRGFDTGELFF; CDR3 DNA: TGTGCCAGCAGGTACAGGGGGTTTGACACCGGGGAGCTGTTTTTT
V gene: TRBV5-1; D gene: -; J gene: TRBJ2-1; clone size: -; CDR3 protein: CASSKERNEQFF; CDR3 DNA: TGCGCCAGCAGCAAGGAGAGAAATGAGCAGTTCTTC
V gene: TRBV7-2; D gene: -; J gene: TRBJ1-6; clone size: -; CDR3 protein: CASSRVPGMDNSPLHF; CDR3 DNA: TGTGCCAGCAGCCGTGTACCCGGGATGGATAATTCACCCCTCCACTTT
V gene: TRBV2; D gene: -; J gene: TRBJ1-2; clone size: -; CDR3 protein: CASKEADYGYTF; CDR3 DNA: TGTGCCAGCAAAGAGGCGGACTATGGCTACACCTTC
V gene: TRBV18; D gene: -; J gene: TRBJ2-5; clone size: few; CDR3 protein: CASSPGTEETQYF; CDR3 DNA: TGTGCCAGCTCACCAGGAACGGAAGAGACCCAGTACTTC
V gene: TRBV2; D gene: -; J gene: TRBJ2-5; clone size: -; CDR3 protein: CASRPDRQETQYF; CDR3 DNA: TGTGCCAGCAGACCCGACAGACAAGAGACCCAGTACTTC
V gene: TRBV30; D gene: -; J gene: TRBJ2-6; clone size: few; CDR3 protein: CACPGGSGANVLTF; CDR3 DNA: TGTGCCTGCCCCGGGGGCTCCGGGGCCAACGTCCTGACTTTC
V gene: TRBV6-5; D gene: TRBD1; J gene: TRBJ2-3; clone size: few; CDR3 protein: CASSGQGSTDTQYF; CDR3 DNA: TGTGCCAGCAGTGGACAGGGGTCCACAGATACGCAGTATTTT
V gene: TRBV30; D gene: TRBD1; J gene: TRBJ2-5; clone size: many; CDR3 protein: CAWKQGQPMETQYF; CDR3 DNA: TGTGCCTGGAAACAGGGGCAGCCAATGGAGACCCAGTACTTC
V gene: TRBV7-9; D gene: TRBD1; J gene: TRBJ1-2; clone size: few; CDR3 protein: CASSSGQGGVGDTYGYTF; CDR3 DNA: TGTGCCAGCAGCTCGGGACAGGGTGGTGTCGGGGATACCTATGGCTACACCTTC
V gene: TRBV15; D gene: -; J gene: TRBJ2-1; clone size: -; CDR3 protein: CATSTPSGYNEQFF; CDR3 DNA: TGTGCCACCAGCACCCCCTCGGGATACAATGAGCAGTTCTTC
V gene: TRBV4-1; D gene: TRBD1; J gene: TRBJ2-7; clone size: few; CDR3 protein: CASSSTDRAYEQYF; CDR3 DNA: TGCGCCAGCAGCTCTACGGACAGGGCCTACGAGCAGTACTTC
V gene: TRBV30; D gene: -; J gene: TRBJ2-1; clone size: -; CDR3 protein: CAWSTINEQFF; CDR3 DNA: TGTGCCTGGAGTACAATAAATGAGCAGTTCTTC
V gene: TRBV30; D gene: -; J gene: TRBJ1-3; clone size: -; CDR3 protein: CAWSPGSGNTIYF; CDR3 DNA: TGTGCCTGGAGCCCAGGGAGCGGTAACACCATATATTTT
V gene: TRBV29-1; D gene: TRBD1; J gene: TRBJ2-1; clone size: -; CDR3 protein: CSVQRKGTGGHEQFF; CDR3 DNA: TGCAGCGTCCAAAGAAAAGGGACAGGGGGCCATGAGCAGTTCTTC
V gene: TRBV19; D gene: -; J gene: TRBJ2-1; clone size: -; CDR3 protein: CASSIGFGTYNEQFF; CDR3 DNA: TGTGCCAGTAGTATCGGGTTCGGGACCTACAATGAGCAGTTCTTC
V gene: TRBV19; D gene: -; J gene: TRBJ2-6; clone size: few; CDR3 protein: CASSGDNSGANVLTF; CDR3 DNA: TGTGCCAGTAGCGGGGACAACTCTGGGGCCAACGTCCTGACTTTC